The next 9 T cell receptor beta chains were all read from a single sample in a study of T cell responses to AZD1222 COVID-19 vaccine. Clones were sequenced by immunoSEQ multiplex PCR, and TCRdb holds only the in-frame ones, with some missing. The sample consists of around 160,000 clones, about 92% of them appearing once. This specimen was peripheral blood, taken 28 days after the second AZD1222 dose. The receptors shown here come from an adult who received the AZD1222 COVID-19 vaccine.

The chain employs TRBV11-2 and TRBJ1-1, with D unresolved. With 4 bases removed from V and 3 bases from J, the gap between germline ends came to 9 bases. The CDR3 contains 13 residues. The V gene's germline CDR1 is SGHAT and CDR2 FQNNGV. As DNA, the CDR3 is TGTGCCAGCAGCTCGAATTGGGACACTGAAGCTTTCTTT. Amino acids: CASSSNWDTEAFF.

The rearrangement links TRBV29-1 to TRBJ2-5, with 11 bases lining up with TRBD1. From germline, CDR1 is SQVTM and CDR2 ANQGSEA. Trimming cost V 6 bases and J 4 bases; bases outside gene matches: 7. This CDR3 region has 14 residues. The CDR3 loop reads CSVAAGQGVETQYF. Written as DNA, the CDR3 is TGCAGCGTCGCGGCGGGACAGGGGGTAGAGACCCAGTACTTC.

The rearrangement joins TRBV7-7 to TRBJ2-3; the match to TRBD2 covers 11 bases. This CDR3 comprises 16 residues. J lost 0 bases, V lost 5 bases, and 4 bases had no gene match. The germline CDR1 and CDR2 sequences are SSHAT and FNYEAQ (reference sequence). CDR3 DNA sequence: TGTGCCAGCAGCCCCGGGACTAGCGGTAGCACAGATACGCAGTATTTT. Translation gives CASSPGTSGSTDTQYF.

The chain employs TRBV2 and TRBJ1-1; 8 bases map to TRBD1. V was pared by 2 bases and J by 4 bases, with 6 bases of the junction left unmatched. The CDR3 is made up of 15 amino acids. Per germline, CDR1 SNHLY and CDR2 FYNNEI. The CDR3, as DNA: TGTGCCAGCAGTGAAACAGGGGGAATTTTCACTGAAGCTTTCTTT. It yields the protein CASSETGGIFTEAFF.

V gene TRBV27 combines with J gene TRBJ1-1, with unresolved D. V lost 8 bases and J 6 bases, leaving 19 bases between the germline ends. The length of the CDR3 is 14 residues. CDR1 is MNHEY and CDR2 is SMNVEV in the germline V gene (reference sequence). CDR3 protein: CASGRGRLVSEAFF. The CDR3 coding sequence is TGTGCCAGCGGACGCGGACGATTAGTTTCTGAAGCTTTCTTT.

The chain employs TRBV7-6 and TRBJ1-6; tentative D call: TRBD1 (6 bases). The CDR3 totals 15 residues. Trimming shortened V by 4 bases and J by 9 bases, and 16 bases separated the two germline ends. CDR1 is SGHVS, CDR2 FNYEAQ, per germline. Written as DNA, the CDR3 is TGTGCCAGCAGCTACGATACAGGGAACGGTTCACCCCTCCACTTT. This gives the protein CASSYDTGNGSPLHF. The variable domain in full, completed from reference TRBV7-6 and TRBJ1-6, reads GAGVSQSPRYKVTKRGQDVALRCDPISGHVSLYWYRQALGQGPEFLTYFNYEAQQDKSGLPNDRFSAERPEGSISTLTIQRTEQRDSAMYRCASSYDTGNGSPLHFGNGTRLTVT.

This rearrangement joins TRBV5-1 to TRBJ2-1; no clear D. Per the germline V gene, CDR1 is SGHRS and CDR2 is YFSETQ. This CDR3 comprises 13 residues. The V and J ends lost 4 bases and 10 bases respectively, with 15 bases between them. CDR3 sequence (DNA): TGCGCCAGCAGCCTGATGTCCCCCCAGGAGCAGTTCTTC. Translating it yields CASSLMSPQEQFF. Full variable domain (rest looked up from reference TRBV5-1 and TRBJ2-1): KAGVTQTPRYLIKTRGQQVTLSCSPISGHRSVSWYQQTPGQGLQFLFEYFSETQRNKGNFPGRFSGRQFSNSRSEMNVSTLELGDSALYLCASSLMSPQEQFFGPGTRLTVL.

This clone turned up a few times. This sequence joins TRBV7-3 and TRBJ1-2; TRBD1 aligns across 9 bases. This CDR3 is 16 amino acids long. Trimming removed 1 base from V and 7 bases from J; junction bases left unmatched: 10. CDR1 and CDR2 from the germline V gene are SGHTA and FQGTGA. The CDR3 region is CASSLNPGTGSSGYTF. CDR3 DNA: TGTGCCAGCAGCTTAAACCCCGGGACAGGGAGCAGTGGCTACACCTTC.

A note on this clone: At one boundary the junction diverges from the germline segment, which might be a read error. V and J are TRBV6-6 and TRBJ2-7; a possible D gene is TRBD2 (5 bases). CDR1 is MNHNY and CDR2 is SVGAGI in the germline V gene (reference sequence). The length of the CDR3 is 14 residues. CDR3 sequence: CASSYELLGLSRDF. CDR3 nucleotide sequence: TGTGCCAGCAGTTACGAACTTCTAGGACTCTCACGGGACTTC.